This T cell receptor beta chain was recorded in a study of blood T cell repertoires in COVID-19. The overall study: Samples of COVID-19 (acute and convalescent) were obtained from the United States, Italy and Spain. Sources were T cells, B-cell-depleted T cells, or PBMCs; the material itself was cDNA or gDNA.

This clone turned up a few times. Original handling: Estimates of nucleated cell counts were drawn from the amplification of reference gene primers. Assay used: immunoSEQ multiplex PCR; TCRdb lists only in-frame clones, some missing. The V and J calls and clone size are taken from that table; D and trimming were inferred from the DNA. The sample includes 130,000 to 150,000 clones, around four fifths seen only once; the top ten take about 3.2%. Germline V CDR1 and CDR2: MNHEY, SVGAGI. The CDR3 consists of 14 residues. J gave up 4 bases and V 5 bases, and 7 bases lay outside the gene matches. The TCR was taken from a middle-aged woman with active or convalescent COVID-19. This sequence joins TRBV6-5 and TRBJ2-7; 8 bases match TRBD1. The specimen was peripheral blood. CDR3 sequence reads: CASSNTGGGYEQYF. The CDR3 DNA reads TGTGCCAGCAGTAATACAGGGGGAGGTTACGAGCAGTACTTC.